This T cell receptor (beta chain) was observed in a study of molecular identifiers for immune sequencing clone quantification. Study background: Four of five splits of RNA from 20,000 or 100,000 naive CD8 cells were sequenced in replicates.

Methods described previously, with TCR primers listed, were used for bulk TCR libraries. Using its own MiXCR run on the PCR reads, TCRdb lists one record per CDR3 protein. The repertoire holds roughly 630,000 distinct CDR3 sequences, with around 25% as singletons. Naive CD8 libraries came from approximately 20,000 to 1,000,000 sorted cells with 10%, 30% or 50% RNA. Isolation of naive CD8 T cells was achieved by sorting on a CD8+CD4-CCR7+CD45RA+ phenotype. This clonotype was picked up a small number of times. CDR3 size: 15 residues. Germline V gene sequence: CDR1 LGHNA, CDR2 YSLEER. V was cut by 0 bases and J by 9 bases, with 15 bases left in between.

V is TRBV4-3 and J is TRBJ2-1; D is perhaps TRBD2 (5 bases). Sequenced sample: naive CD8+ T cells from blood, with Jurkat cell RNA spiked in. The subset here: FACS-sorted CD8+CD4-CCR7+CD45RA+ naive T cells. This sequence originates from a human donor in good health. Some libraries in this study had Jurkat cell RNA spiked in. CDR3 nucleotides: TGCGCCAGCAGCCAAGATCCGGGGTATCTGGGTGAGCAGTTCTTC. It encodes CASSQDPGYLGEQFF.